Here is one TCR beta chain with its context. Germline trimming cut 3 bases from V and 3 bases from J; bases unmatched to any gene: 4. This CDR3 spans 15 amino acids. The table came from immunoSEQ multiplex PCR; TCRdb's copy has only in-frame clones and leaves some out. This sample has 150,000 to 200,000 clones, with 87% found just once. The source of the sample is a study of blood T cell repertoires in COVID-19. Study background: The United States, Italy and Spain provided the acute and convalescent COVID-19 samples.

Participant ages covered about 18 to 100 years across around 22 US areas. Clinical history as reported by participants underpinned cohort assignment. The chain couples TRBV5-3 to TRBJ1-2; 11 nucleotides line up with TRBD1. TRBV5-3 is labeled an ORF, and its function is uncertain. The source is a woman aged 25-40 years who had recovered from COVID-19. Sample: PBMCs or T cells enriched from blood (not recorded which). CDR3 sequence (DNA): TGTGCCAGAAGCTCGGGACAGGGGGGCGACTATGGCTACACCTTC. Translation: CARSSGQGGDYGYTF.